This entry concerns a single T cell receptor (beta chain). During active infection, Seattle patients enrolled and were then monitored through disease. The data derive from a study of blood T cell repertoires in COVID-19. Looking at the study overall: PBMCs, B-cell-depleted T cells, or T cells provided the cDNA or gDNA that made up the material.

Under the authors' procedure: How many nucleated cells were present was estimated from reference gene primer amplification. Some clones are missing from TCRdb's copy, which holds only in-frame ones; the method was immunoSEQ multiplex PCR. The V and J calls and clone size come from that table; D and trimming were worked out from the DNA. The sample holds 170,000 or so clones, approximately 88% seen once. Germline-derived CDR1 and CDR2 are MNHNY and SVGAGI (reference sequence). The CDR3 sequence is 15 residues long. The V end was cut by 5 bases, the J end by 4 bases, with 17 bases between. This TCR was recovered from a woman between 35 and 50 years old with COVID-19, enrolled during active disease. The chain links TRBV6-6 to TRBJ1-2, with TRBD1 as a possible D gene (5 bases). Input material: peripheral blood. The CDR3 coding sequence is TGTGCCAGCAGTAAGGGGACTTCACGGCCCTATGGCTACACCTTC. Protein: CASSKGTSRPYGYTF.